Below, one TCR beta chain is given with its context. The antigen remains unidentified. This sample was included in a study of T cell responses to AZD1222 COVID-19 vaccine. Study-level points and caveats: Reports indicate that nearly half of spike-specific TCRs are directed at unmutated variant regions. White British people made up most donors, females outnumbered males, and clonal diversity was possibly underestimated.

CDR3 length: 15 amino acids. CDR1 and CDR2 from the germline V gene are LGHDT and YNNKEL (reference sequence). Trimming removed 4 bases from V and 7 bases from J; junction bases left unmatched: 9. Sequencing used immunoSEQ multiplex PCR; TCRdb keeps in-frame clones, though not all of them. In the table there are more than 250,000 clones, approximately 95% of which are singletons. The chain uses TRBV3-1 (or the pseudogene TRBV3-2) and TRBJ2-1; 8 nucleotides line up with TRBD2. The input for sequencing was peripheral blood, taken on day 0 of AZD1222 vaccination. The TCR comes from an adult in good health. CDR3 nucleotide sequence: TGTGCCAGCAGCCGGGAGGGGACTAGGGGTAATGAGCAGTTCTTC. Translated: CASSREGTRGNEQFF.